Included here is one TCR beta chain sequence, with context. Its cognate antigen is unknown. In making TCR cDNA, 5'RACE template switching added a universal primer site and UMIs to it. Each CDR3 protein gets one entry after TCRdb re-called the 5' RACE reads with MiXCR. The sample lists some 670,000 distinct CDR3 sequences, around an eighth occurring once. The sample is drawn from a study of T cells after yellow fever vaccination. Overall study findings and caveats: The booster saw the reappearance of most primary-vaccination clones (roughly 95% CD4, 88% CD8). When the response was secondary, it was weaker but reached its peak faster, day 5 versus 15.

CDR1 and CDR2 from the germline V gene are SGHDT and YYEEEE. V lost 5 bases, J lost 7 bases, and 12 bases lay in between. CDR3 size: 12 residues. The TCR originated in a young man who received the YFV17D yellow fever vaccine. The starting material was PBMCs, obtained on the day of the yellow fever booster vaccination. The chain is built from TRBV5-6 and TRBJ1-1; D may be TRBD1 (5 bases). The CDR3 DNA sequence: TGTGCCAGCAGGGGGGACCTAAATGAAGCTTTCTTT. It encodes CASRGDLNEAFF. The full variable domain, completed using reference TRBV5-6 and TRBJ1-1, is DAGVTQSPTHLIKTRGQQVTLRCSPKSGHDTVSWYQQALGQGPQFIFQYYEEEERQRGNFPDRFSGHQFPNYSSELNVNALLLGDSALYLCASRGDLNEAFFGQGTRLTVV.